The T cell receptor beta chain described here comes from a study of T cells after yellow fever vaccination. Overall study context: The fractions with low cell numbers were processed using SMART-Seq v4 Ultra Low Input.

TCRdb re-called the 5' RACE reads with MiXCR, one entry per CDR3 protein. The table lists about 320,000 distinct CDR3 sequences, over 8.5% of them singletons, with about 3% in the top ten. The V segment lost 6 bases and the J segment 4 bases; nucleotides outside the gene matches: 6. CDR3 length: 13 amino acids. Germline CDR1 and CDR2: DFQATT and SNEGSKA (reference sequence). The sample in question was CD4+ T cells sorted from PBMCs, obtained 45 days after the yellow fever booster vaccination. The chain employs TRBV20-1 and TRBJ1-2; 9 nucleotides align to TRBD1. The receptor comes from a young man who received the YFV17D yellow fever vaccine. CDR3: CSAMDRGFYGYTF. In DNA, the CDR3 is TGCAGTGCCATGGACAGGGGATTCTATGGCTACACCTTC.